The 27 T cell receptor beta chains below all came from one sample that was sequenced in a study of CD8+ T cells in alopecia areata. Treatment in this sample: oral pan-JAK inhibitor, 5-10 mg twice daily. cDNA reverse transcribed from extracted RNA served as the sequencing template. Measured with immunoSEQ multiplex PCR; TCRdb has only the in-frame clones, and not every one. The repertoire holds about 200,000 clones, with under 60% as singletons. Material: CD4+ T cells sorted from blood, obtained at week 4, from a patient treated with tofacitinib. Receptors were obtained from a human donor with alopecia areata.

The chain couples TRBV5-6 to TRBJ2-7; 7 nucleotides align to TRBD1. The CDR3 runs 15 residues. The trim removed 6 bases at V and 2 bases at J, leaving 11 bases unmatched. Germline loops: CDR1 SGHDT, CDR2 YYEEEE. The CDR3 DNA sequence: TGTGCCAGCACCCCGAGGGGTCAGGGGGCCTACGAGCAGTACTTC. As protein: CASTPRGQGAYEQYF. The full variable domain, rest sourced from reference TRBV5-6 and TRBJ2-7, is DAGVTQSPTHLIKTRGQQVTLRCSPKSGHDTVSWYQQALGQGPQFIFQYYEEEERQRGNFPDRFSGHQFPNYSSELNVNALLLGDSALYLCASTPRGQGAYEQYFGPGTRLTVT.

This clone has a handful of counts. The V gene is TRBV5-6, the J gene TRBJ2-2; D gene uncertain. V lost 2 bases, J lost 5 bases, and 16 bases lay in between. Germline V gives CDR1 SGHDT, CDR2 YYEEEE. This CDR3 contains 16 residues. CDR3: CASSFLTRKGTGELFF. Written as DNA, the CDR3 is TGTGCCAGCAGCTTCCTGACAAGAAAAGGAACCGGGGAGCTGTTTTTT.

V gene TRBV5-1 combines with J gene TRBJ1-6; weak D call: TRBD1 (5 bases). This CDR3 is 13 amino acids long. Germline V lookup: CDR1 SGHRS, CDR2 YFSETQ. Deletions cut 4 bases from V and 10 bases from J, with 12 bases between. The chain's CDR3 is CASSASGQSPLHF. CDR3 sequence (DNA): TGCGCCAGCAGCGCTTCAGGGCAATCACCCCTCCACTTT. The complete variable domain, with remaining parts taken from reference TRBV5-1 and TRBJ1-6, reads KAGVTQTPRYLIKTRGQQVTLSCSPISGHRSVSWYQQTPGQGLQFLFEYFSETQRNKGNFPGRFSGRQFSNSRSEMNVSTLELGDSALYLCASSASGQSPLHFGNGTRLTVT.

The genes are TRBV4-3 and TRBJ2-3, with TRBD1 matching 12 bases. The CDR3 totals 15 residues. Losses at the gene ends were 1 base for V and 5 bases for J; bases not matched to a gene: 1. The V gene's germline CDR1 is LGHNA and CDR2 YSLEER. The CDR3 DNA reads as TGCGCCAGCAGCCAAGGGGACAGGGGGCGAGATACGCAGTATTTT. It is translated as CASSQGDRGRDTQYF.

This sequence joins TRBV29-1 and TRBJ2-2, with a tentative D call TRBD1 (5 bases). Germline assignment: CDR1 SQVTM and CDR2 ANQGSEA. Trimming cost V 6 bases and J 6 bases, with 17 bases left between them. This CDR3 region has 14 residues. The CDR3 loop reads CSVQRATEAGELFF. CDR3 DNA sequence: TGCAGCGTCCAAAGAGCGACAGAAGCCGGGGAGCTGTTTTTT.

In this sample, this clone turned up many times. In DNA, the CDR3 is TGTGCCAGCAGCTTATTCGGGACAGGGAATTCACCCCTCCACTTT. It specifies CASSLFGTGNSPLHF. The chain is built from TRBV7-2 and TRBJ1-6, with TRBD1 matching 9 bases. The CDR3 is made up of 15 amino acids. Trimming cost V 2 bases and J 7 bases; bases outside gene matches: 3. Germline CDR1 is SGHTA and CDR2 is FQGNSA.

The rearrangement links TRBV14 to TRBJ2-1; D is possibly TRBD1 or TRBD2 (5 bases each). V lost 4 bases and J lost 5, with 12 bases in between. Germline CDR1 reads SGHDN; CDR2 reads FVKESK. CDR3 length: 14 amino acids. The chain's CDR3 is CASSRYGTDNEQFF. The CDR3 nucleotides read TGTGCCAGCAGCCGGTACGGGACGGACAATGAGCAGTTCTTC.

The rearrangement links TRBV4-2 to TRBJ2-7; unclear D gene. V was shortened by 5 bases and J by 5 bases, with 13 bases between the two germline ends. The CDR3 is 13 residues long. Germline values: CDR1 LGHNA, CDR2 YNFKEQ. The CDR3 is CASSKSKADEQYF. CDR3 in DNA: TGTGCCAGCAGCAAGAGTAAGGCAGACGAGCAGTACTTC.

The chain carries TRBV30 and TRBJ1-2; no clear D gene. Germline assignment: CDR1 GTSNPN and CDR2 SVGIG (reference sequence). V lost 0 bases, J lost 10 bases, and 15 bases lay in between. This CDR3 spans 13 amino acids. CDR3 in DNA: TGTGCCTGGAGTGTACTCGACTCCCGCGACTACACCTTC. Translation: CAWSVLDSRDYTF.

The chain employs TRBV13 and TRBJ1-6, with D possibly TRBD1 on 6 matching bases. Germline CDR1 reads PRHDT; CDR2 reads FYEKMQ (reference sequence). The V end lost 4 bases, the J end lost 0 bases, and 13 bases lay between the germline ends. The CDR3 loop spans 17 amino acids. The CDR3 region has the DNA TGTGCCAGCAGCTCCCGGACAGAGAGCTCCTATAATTCACCCCTCCACTTT. This codes for CASSSRTESSYNSPLHF. Full variable domain (missing parts from reference TRBV13 and TRBJ1-6): AAGVIQSPRHLIKEKRETATLKCYPIPRHDTVYWYQQGPGQDPQFLISFYEKMQSDKGSIPDRFSAQQFSDYHSELNMSSLELGDSALYFCASSSRTESSYNSPLHFGNGTRLTVT.

V is TRBV5-1 and J is TRBJ2-5, with TRBD1 identical over 9 bases. The V and J ends lost 3 bases and 2 bases, in that order; junction bases with no gene match: 8. The germline gives CDR1 SGHRS, CDR2 YFSETQ. This CDR3 has 16 residues. This chain's CDR3 is CASSSLTGTGQETQYF. CDR3 nucleotides: TGCGCCAGCAGCTCCCTGACCGGGACAGGGCAAGAGACCCAGTACTTC.

For the CDR3, the DNA is TGTGCCACCAGCAGATGGGGGAGCGGGGGGCTCACAGATACGCAGTATTTT. This gives the protein CATSRWGSGGLTDTQYF. The chain combines TRBV15 with TRBJ2-3; 9 bases agree with TRBD2. This CDR3 comprises 17 residues. The J segment lost 2 bases and the V segment lost 2 bases, leaving 8 bases of the junction unmatched. Per the germline V gene, CDR1 is LNHNV and CDR2 is YYDKDF (reference sequence).

This chain uses TRBV4-3 with TRBJ2-3; D is unresolved. Germline CDR1 is LGHNA and CDR2 is YSLEER. The CDR3 consists of 13 residues. Trimming took off 2 bases at V and 4 bases at J, with 7 bases between the two ends. The CDR3 loop reads CASSQRVADTQYF. In nucleotides, the CDR3 is TGCGCCAGCAGCCAAAGGGTAGCAGATACGCAGTATTTT.

The CDR3 DNA reads TGCGCCAGCAGCTTGTTGCCGGACAGATACAATGAGCAGTTCTTC. This gives the protein CASSLLPDRYNEQFF. V gene TRBV5-1 combines with J gene TRBJ2-1; D is perhaps TRBD1 (6 bases). Germline V gene lookup returns CDR1 SGHRS and CDR2 YFSETQ. V lost 1 base and J lost 4, with 12 bases in between. The length of the CDR3 is 15 residues.

The chain uses TRBV19 and TRBJ2-2; TRBD1 matches at 8 bases. This CDR3 spans 19 amino acids. Looked up from germline, CDR1 is LNHDA and CDR2 is SQIVND (reference sequence). Trimming at V came to 4 bases and at J to 1 base, leaving 14 bases not matched to a gene. CDR3 sequence: CASSRTSLSGTGNTGELFF. The CDR3 bases are TGTGCCAGTAGTAGAACTTCCCTCTCCGGGACAGGGAACACCGGGGAGCTGTTTTTT.

This clone was seen a few times. V gene TRBV6-5 combines with J gene TRBJ1-4, with a possible D match to TRBD1 (6 bases). Trimming pared 2 bases from V and 8 bases from J, leaving 12 bases between. The CDR3 is made up of 14 amino acids. Germline V lookup: CDR1 MNHEY, CDR2 SVGAGI. The CDR3 DNA reads as TGTGCCAGCAGTTACGCCAGGGGTGGGGAAAAACTGTTTTTT. Its translation: CASSYARGGEKLFF.

To note about this clone: Distinct nucleotide sequences in the sample also encode this CDR3. The rearrangement links TRBV29-1 to TRBJ1-1; D is uncertain. The CDR3 is made up of 13 amino acids. Per the germline V gene, CDR1 is SQVTM and CDR2 is ANQGSEA. V lost 4 bases and J 0 bases, leaving 9 bases between the germline ends. CDR3 region: CSVARQLNTEAFF. CDR3 in DNA: TGCAGCGTTGCACGACAATTGAACACTGAAGCTTTCTTT. Variable domain in full (rest from reference TRBV29-1 and TRBJ1-1): SAVISQKPSRDICQRGTSLTIQCQVDSQVTMMFWYRQQPGQSLTLIATANQGSEATYESGFVIDKFPISRPNLTFSTLTVSNMSPEDSSIYLCSVARQLNTEAFFGQGTRLTVV.

This clone came up a few times. The same CDR3 also results from other DNA sequences found in this sample. The gene calls are TRBV29-1 and TRBJ2-7; TRBD1 agrees at 7 bases. The CDR3 totals 12 residues. Germline lookup yields CDR1 SQVTM and CDR2 ANQGSEA. V shed 7 bases, J shed 2 bases, and the junction held 5 bases outside the gene matches. The CDR3 sequence: CSARQGPYEQYF. DNA for the CDR3: TGCAGCGCCAGACAGGGTCCCTACGAGCAGTACTTC.

The chain carries TRBV13 and TRBJ2-5; 8 positions agree with TRBD1. V lost 6 bases and J lost 0; bases outside the gene matches: 6. The CDR3 has 15 amino acids. Germline values: CDR1 PRHDT, CDR2 FYEKMQ (reference sequence). The CDR3 reads CASRTRQGYQETQYF. CDR3 DNA: TGTGCCAGCAGGACAAGACAGGGGTACCAAGAGACCCAGTACTTC.

The gene calls are TRBV2 and TRBJ1-2, with D perhaps matching TRBD1 (6 bases). Germline V CDR1 and CDR2: SNHLY, FYNNEI. With 6 bases removed from V and 4 bases from J, the gap between germline ends came to 9 bases. This CDR3 has 12 residues. The CDR3 nucleotides read TGTGCCAGCAGGTCGGACAGCTATGGCTACACCTTC. Its translation: CASRSDSYGYTF.

This clone was observed many times. The J gene is TRBJ1-1, the V gene TRBV4-3; D call uncertain. This CDR3 has 12 residues. Germline CDR1 and CDR2: LGHNA and YSLEER. Trimming removed 5 bases at V and 0 bases at J, with 4 bases between. DNA of the CDR3: TGCGCCAGCAGCGGGCTGAACACTGAAGCTTTCTTT. This codes for CASSGLNTEAFF.

This clone was recorded a few times. This chain links TRBV18 with TRBJ2-7; D ambiguous. V was shortened by 3 bases and J by 5 bases, with 11 bases between the two germline ends. The CDR3 is 13 residues long. Germline CDR1 is KGHSH and CDR2 is LQKENI. The CDR3 here is CASSPALRDEQYF. CDR3 coding DNA: TGTGCCAGCTCACCTGCGTTACGAGACGAGCAGTACTTC.

V and J are TRBV29-1 and TRBJ1-1; tentatively, D is TRBD1 (5 bases). The germline gives CDR1 SQVTM, CDR2 ANQGSEA. CDR3 size: 11 residues. Trimming took 5 bases from V and 2 from J, leaving 6 bases between them. The CDR3 sequence: CSVWGNTEAFF. DNA for the CDR3: TGCAGCGTTTGGGGCAACACTGAAGCTTTCTTT.

This clone was seen only a few times. This sequence joins TRBV7-2 and TRBJ1-2; TRBD1 matches at 8 bases. V was clipped by 4 bases and J by 5 bases; unmatched bases: 6. There are 14 residues in the CDR3. Germline assignment: CDR1 SGHTA and CDR2 FQGNSA. The CDR3 spells CASSSAGGVYGYTF. CDR3 DNA: TGTGCCAGCAGCTCGGCAGGGGGCGTTTATGGCTACACCTTC.

The V gene is TRBV10-3, the J gene TRBJ2-5; D possibly corresponds to TRBD1 (5 bases). From germline, CDR1 is ENHRY and CDR2 SYGVKD. V lost 3 bases and J lost 1, with 6 bases in between. This CDR3 spans 13 amino acids. The CDR3 sequence: CAISEGAQETQYF. CDR3 nucleotides: TGTGCCATCAGTGAAGGGGCCCAAGAGACCCAGTACTTC.

This chain links TRBV5-1 with TRBJ2-1, with 11 bases matching TRBD1. The CDR3 sequence is 13 residues long. Germline assignment: CDR1 SGHRS and CDR2 YFSETQ. J lost 8 bases, V lost 3 bases, and 1 base had no gene match. The CDR3 sequence: CASSWGQGDEQFF. CDR3 coding DNA: TGCGCCAGCAGCTGGGGACAGGGGGATGAGCAGTTCTTC.

The chain couples TRBV29-1 to TRBJ1-1; D is unresolved. The V gene lost 4 bases and the J gene lost 2 bases, with 11 bases spanning the gap. CDR1 is SQVTM and CDR2 is ANQGSEA in the germline V gene. The CDR3 has 13 residues. CDR3 nucleotides: TGCAGCGTTGTCGCACAGATCAACACTGAAGCTTTCTTT. Its translation is CSVVAQINTEAFF. Based on the CDR3 plus reference TRBV29-1 and TRBJ1-1, the full variable domain is SAVISQKPSRDICQRGTSLTIQCQVDSQVTMMFWYRQQPGQSLTLIATANQGSEATYESGFVIDKFPISRPNLTFSTLTVSNMSPEDSSIYLCSVVAQINTEAFFGQGTRLTVV.